Given below is one TCR beta chain in context. Trimming pared 8 bases from V and 6 bases from J, leaving 13 bases between. CDR1 and CDR2 from the germline V gene are KGHDR and SFDVKD. The CDR3 sequence is 13 residues long. This sample was included in a study of human T cells and chemical hapten exposure. TCRdb passed the RACE reads through MiXCR, listing each CDR3 protein once. The data hold about 140,000 distinct CDR3 sequences, with roughly 10% observed a single time. Stated time point: patch test 2, 6 weeks after DPC sensitization. Treatment specified: therapeutic diphenylcyclopropenone sensitization with weekly scalp DPC.

The material was whole blood, obtained in connection with sensitization to the hapten diphenylcyclopropenone (DPC). The rearrangement joins TRBV24-1 to TRBJ1-5; D unresolved. The origin of this receptor is a woman aged 45-65 years with alopecia areata. Some clones in this sample may be carry-over from other donors' samples. The CDR3 bases are TGTGCCACCACCCCGGCTCGTAGTCAGCCCCAGCATTTT. Translation gives CATTPARSQPQHF.